These T cell receptor beta chains were read from a single sample in a study of blood T cell repertoires in COVID-19. Clones were read by immunoSEQ multiplex PCR, and TCRdb kept only the in-frame ones, dropping some. Among approximately 230,000 clones listed, just under 85% were seen once. The sample taken for sequencing was PBMCs or T cells enriched from blood (not recorded which). The receptors derive from a man aged 35-49 years who had recovered from COVID-19. Each CDR3 is given with its conserved first and last residue. The order of the fields is clone size, D gene, V gene, J gene, CDR3 protein, CDR3 DNA. D genes are given only for firm matches. Size tells how often a clone was seen (once, few, many) or the class of an expanded clone, and some rows leave it out.

>NA|NA|TRBV20-1|TRBJ2-1
CSVHNEQFF
TGCAGCGTCCACAATGAGCAGTTCTTC
>few|NA|TRBV21-1|TRBJ1-1
CASSKFGPQDNTEAFF
TGTGCCAGCAGCAAATTCGGTCCACAGGATAACACTGAAGCTTTCTTT
>NA|NA|TRBV28|TRBJ2-1
CASMETHNEQFF
TGTGCCAGCATGGAGACCCACAATGAGCAGTTCTTC
>NA|TRBD1|TRBV27|TRBJ2-7
CASSLRQGQGYSYEQYF
TGTGCCAGCAGTTTACGACAGGGGCAAGGATACTCCTACGAGCAGTACTTC
>NA|TRBD1|TRBV28|TRBJ1-2
CASRIGTGTGYTF
TGTGCCAGCAGAATAGGGACAGGCACTGGCTACACCTTC
>NA|TRBD1|TRBV27|TRBJ1-1
CASSINWTGAGEAFF
TGTGCCAGCAGTATCAATTGGACAGGGGCTGGTGAAGCTTTCTTT
>NA|TRBD1|TRBV4-1|TRBJ1-1
CASSHTTGSRGAFF
TGCGCCAGCAGCCATACGACAGGGAGCCGAGGAGCTTTCTTT
>few|NA|TRBV5-1|TRBJ2-7
CASSLTEVNEQYF
TGCGCCAGCAGCTTAACAGAAGTTAACGAGCAGTACTTC
>NA|NA|TRBV5-4|TRBJ1-2
CASNPGDALSNYGYTF
TGTGCCAGCAACCCAGGGGACGCATTGTCCAACTATGGCTACACCTTC
>few|TRBD2|TRBV13|TRBJ2-1
CASSPLREGGYNEQFF
TGTGCCAGCAGCCCCCTCCGGGAGGGCGGCTACAATGAGCAGTTCTTC
>NA|NA|TRBV9|TRBJ1-2
CASSSSYNYGYTF
TGTGCCAGCAGCTCATCCTATAACTATGGCTACACCTTC
>many|NA|TRBV5-1|TRBJ2-5
CASSRKGGRETQYF
TGCGCCAGCAGCAGGAAGGGAGGAAGGGAGACCCAGTACTTC
>few|NA|TRBV2|TRBJ1-1
CASSPIYEAFF
TGTGCCAGCAGTCCAATCTATGAAGCTTTCTTT
>once|NA|TRBV12-1|TRBJ2-3
CASSLAPTGEETDTQYF
TGTGCCAGCAGCTTAGCCCCGACAGGGGAGGAGACAGATACGCAGTATTTT
>NA|TRBD1|TRBV6-5|TRBJ1-6
CASSFTGEPLHF
TGTGCCAGCAGTTTTACAGGGGAACCCCTCCACTTT
>NA|TRBD1|TRBV18|TRBJ2-5
CASSPRQGALLETQYF
TGTGCCAGCTCACCACGGCAGGGGGCGCTTTTGGAGACCCAGTACTTC
>NA|NA|TRBV6-2/TRBV6-3|TRBJ2-1
CASSPPLESNEQFF
TGTGCCAGCAGCCCCCCACTAGAATCGAATGAGCAGTTCTTC
>NA|TRBD2|TRBV7-6|TRBJ2-1
CASSLSSGELLNEQFF
TGTGCCAGCAGCTTGTCTAGCGGGGAACTCCTCAATGAGCAGTTCTTC
>NA|TRBD2|TRBV18|TRBJ2-4
CASSPSGGTSKNIQYF
TGTGCCAGCTCACCAAGCGGGGGCACGTCCAAAAACATTCAGTACTTC
>NA|TRBD1|TRBV18|TRBJ2-1
CASSPFSGGLSYNEQFF
TGTGCCAGCTCACCGTTCTCAGGGGGCCTCTCCTACAATGAGCAGTTCTTC
>NA|NA|TRBV5-4|TRBJ1-1
CASSAWTSLNTEAFF
TGTGCCAGCAGCGCCTGGACAAGCTTGAACACTGAAGCTTTCTTT
>once|NA|TRBV12-2|TRBJ2-1
CASRLARLASPYNEQFF
TGTGCAAGTCGCTTAGCGAGACTAGCGTCCCCCTACAATGAGCAGTTCTTC
>NA|NA|TRBV18|TRBJ1-2
CASSPEADLNYGYTF
TGTGCCAGCTCACCAGAGGCAGACCTTAACTATGGCTACACCTTC
>few|TRBD2|TRBV10-3|TRBJ2-7
CAISEGSGSVNEQYF
TGTGCCATCAGTGAGGGTAGCGGGAGCGTGAACGAGCAGTACTTC
>NA|NA|TRBV11-2|TRBJ2-1
CASSLYRAGLSYNEQFF
TGTGCCAGCAGCTTGTACAGGGCAGGGTTGAGCTACAATGAGCAGTTCTTC
>NA|NA|TRBV4-1|TRBJ1-3
CASSQEAGAGNTIYF
TGCGCCAGCAGCCAAGAAGCAGGGGCTGGAAACACCATATATTTT
>NA|NA|TRBV19|TRBJ1-3
CASNTPGSSGNTIYF
TGTGCCAGTAATACGCCGGGGTCCTCTGGAAACACCATATATTTT
>NA|TRBD2|TRBV7-3|TRBJ2-1
CASRVNGGVPYNEQFF
TGTGCCAGCAGAGTCAACGGGGGGGTTCCCTACAATGAGCAGTTCTTC
>NA|TRBD2|TRBV19|TRBJ2-1
CASSIDAGVYPYNEQFF
TGTGCCAGTAGTATAGATGCGGGAGTATATCCCTACAATGAGCAGTTCTTC
>NA|NA|TRBV10-1|TRBJ2-7
CASSDPPGRKITYEQYF
TGCGCCAGCAGTGACCCTCCCGGGAGAAAAATAACCTACGAGCAGTACTTC
>few|TRBD1|TRBV4-1|TRBJ1-6
CASREAGTVYNSPLHF
TGCGCCAGCAGAGAAGCCGGGACAGTCTATAATTCACCCCTCCACTTT
>NA|TRBD2|TRBV4-1|TRBJ2-5
CASSQGPSGFYGETQYF
TGCGCCAGCAGCCAAGGTCCTAGCGGGTTTTACGGAGAGACCCAGTACTTC
>NA|TRBD2|TRBV12-3/TRBV12-4|TRBJ2-1
CASMGLAGWEQFF
TGTGCCAGCATGGGACTAGCGGGATGGGAGCAGTTCTTC
>NA|NA|TRBV4-3|TRBJ2-2
CASSQVRGTGELFF
TGCGCCAGCAGCCAAGTGAGAGGTACCGGGGAGCTGTTTTTT
>NA|TRBD2|TRBV4-2|TRBJ2-5
CASSQGTSVQETQYF
TGTGCCAGCAGCCAGGGTACTAGCGTCCAAGAGACCCAGTACTTC
>NA|TRBD1|TRBV23-1|TRBJ2-3
CASTKQGANGTDTQYF
TGCGCCAGCACCAAACAGGGGGCTAACGGCACAGATACGCAGTATTTT
>NA|NA|TRBV15|TRBJ2-1
CATSRELGGYNEQFF
TGTGCCACCAGCAGAGAATTGGGGGGTTACAATGAGCAGTTCTTC
>NA|NA|TRBV4-2|TRBJ2-3
CASSQALIADTQYF
TGTGCCAGCAGCCAAGCCCTAATAGCAGATACGCAGTATTTT
>NA|TRBD2|TRBV24-1|TRBJ2-1
CATSAAGDLDEQFF
TGTGCCACCAGTGCAGCGGGAGACCTGGATGAGCAGTTCTTC
>NA|TRBD2|TRBV28|TRBJ2-1
CASRILAGVGHNEQFF
TGTGCCAGCAGGATATTAGCGGGGGTCGGCCACAATGAGCAGTTCTTC
>NA|TRBD1|TRBV7-8|TRBJ1-1
CASSLGTGGDFRAFF
TGTGCCAGCAGCTTAGGGACAGGGGGCGATTTTAGGGCTTTCTTT
>NA|NA|TRBV5-1|TRBJ2-2
CASSYLQSPGELFF
TGCGCCAGCAGCTATCTACAGTCTCCCGGGGAGCTGTTTTTT
>NA|NA|TRBV18|TRBJ1-1
CASSPGASNTEAFF
TGTGCCAGCTCACCAGGGGCATCCAACACTGAAGCTTTCTTT
>NA|NA|TRBV3-1/TRBV3-2|TRBJ1-4
CASSQDWGGEKLFF
TGTGCCAGCAGCCAAGACTGGGGGGGTGAAAAACTGTTTTTT
>NA|TRBD1|TRBV5-8|TRBJ2-7
CASSRGQIYEQYF
TGTGCCAGCAGCCGGGGACAGATCTACGAGCAGTACTTC
>NA|NA|TRBV10-3|TRBJ1-2
CANQGPGGYTF
TGTGCCAACCAAGGCCCAGGCGGCTACACCTTC
>NA|NA|TRBV15|TRBJ2-3
CATSRDTSTDTQYF
TGTGCCACCAGCAGAGATACTAGCACAGATACGCAGTATTTT
>NA|NA|TRBV27|TRBJ2-3
CASSLKQPGTDTQYF
TGTGCCAGCAGTTTAAAACAGCCAGGAACAGATACGCAGTATTTT
>NA|TRBD1|TRBV28|TRBJ1-2
CASSPRQGEAGDYGYTF
TGTGCCAGCAGTCCCAGACAGGGGGAGGCCGGCGACTATGGCTACACCTTC
>NA|TRBD1|TRBV28|TRBJ2-6
CASGLTGRSGANVLTF
TGTGCCAGCGGGCTGACAGGGCGCTCTGGGGCCAACGTCCTGACTTTC